This TCR beta chain emerged from a study of identical twins. Concerning this clonotype: Antigen: not known.

TCRdb re-called the 5' RACE reads through MiXCR, storing one row per CDR3 protein. The table lists about 220,000 distinct CDR3 sequences, more than 6.5% of them singletons, with more than 1.5% in the top ten. Study-wide results and caveats: Monozygotic twin pairs showed more out-of-frame TCR alpha sharing than models estimated. Twins' surplus sharing was weaker for beta out-of-frame sequences.

Looked up from germline, CDR1 is MNHNS and CDR2 is SASEGT. This CDR3 spans 13 amino acids. The V and J ends lost 10 bases and 4 bases, in that order; junction bases with no gene match: 7. These records were also assigned to another study, of yellow fever vaccine responses in identical twins.

Sequencing input: memory (CD45RO+) T cells sorted from blood. The chain joins TRBV6-1 to TRBJ2-1, with 7 nucleotides matching TRBD2. This TCR was recovered from a woman aged 18-29 years in good health. The CDR3 loop is CATSSGKYNEQFF. The DNA of the CDR3 is TGTGCCACCTCTAGCGGAAAATACAATGAGCAGTTCTTC.